The next 14 T cell receptor beta chains were all read from a single sample in a study of CD8+ T cells in alopecia areata. Extracted RNA was reverse transcribed into cDNA, the sequencing template. Repertoires were generated with immunoSEQ multiplex PCR, while TCRdb's copy carries only in-frame clones and drops some. The sample has 170,000 or so clones, roughly 63% seen once. The source was CD4+ T cells sorted from blood, collected at week 0. The receptors originated from a human donor with alopecia areata.

In its sample, this clone was seen a few times. V gene TRBV29-1 combines with J gene TRBJ1-1; D is uncertain. Germline V gene sequence: CDR1 SQVTM, CDR2 ANQGSEA. The CDR3 contains 12 residues. Deletions cut 4 bases from V and 4 bases from J, with 10 bases between. This CDR3 is CSVGTVFTEAFF. The CDR3 nucleotides read TGCAGCGTTGGGACGGTGTTCACTGAAGCTTTCTTT.

The chain links TRBV9 to TRBJ2-6; 7 bases fit TRBD1. There are 20 residues in the CDR3. V gave up 4 bases and J gave up 0 bases; unmatched junction bases: 16. In germline, CDR1 is SGDLS, CDR2 YYNGEE. DNA of the CDR3: TGTGCCAGCAGCCCCACAATACAGGGGAAGGTTCCCTCTGGGGCCAACGTCCTGACTTTC. This sequence encodes CASSPTIQGKVPSGANVLTF. Together with reference TRBV9 and TRBJ2-6, the CDR3 gives the full variable domain: DSGVTQTPKHLITATGQRVTLRCSPRSGDLSVYWYQQSLDQGLQFLIQYYNGEERAKGNILERFSAQQFPDLHSELNLSSLELGDSALYFCASSPTIQGKVPSGANVLTFGAGSRLTVL.

Here the CDR3 DNA reads TGTGCCAGCAGCGAATCGGGACTAATGCAGTATTTT. This codes for CASSESGLMQYF. This chain connects TRBV6-5 to TRBJ2-3; TRBD2 agrees at 7 bases. The CDR3 loop spans 12 amino acids. The trim removed 6 bases at V and 11 bases at J, leaving 8 bases unmatched. Germline CDR1 is MNHEY and CDR2 is SVGAGI.

The genes are TRBV6-5 and TRBJ1-1; 7 bases agree with TRBD1. CDR1 and CDR2 (germline): MNHEY, SVGAGI. The V gene end was trimmed by 6 bases and the J gene end by 12 bases; junction bases not matched to a gene: 16. This CDR3 spans 14 amino acids. The CDR3 DNA is TGTGCCAGCAGGGCACTGAACAGGGGCGCAGGCCCTTTCTTT. It specifies CASRALNRGAGPFF.

The genes are TRBV6-5 and TRBJ2-7, with a possible D match to TRBD2 (5 bases). The ends were cut back, 5 bases at V and 0 bases at J, with 11 bases in the middle. The CDR3 sequence is 14 residues long. Germline CDR1 reads MNHEY; CDR2 reads SVGAGI. CDR3 region: CASSATSTSYEQYF. The CDR3 coding sequence is TGTGCCAGCAGTGCCACTAGTACCTCCTACGAGCAGTACTTC.

The CDR3 protein is CSVEKRTRGGYGYTF. As DNA, the CDR3 is TGCAGCGTTGAAAAGCGGACAAGGGGTGGCTATGGCTACACCTTC. This chain joins TRBV29-1 and TRBJ1-2; possible D gene TRBD1, 5 bases. The V and J ends lost 2 bases and 4 bases respectively, with 17 bases between them. Germline loops: CDR1 SQVTM, CDR2 ANQGSEA. The CDR3 is 15 residues long. Variable domain in full (rest from reference TRBV29-1 and TRBJ1-2): SAVISQKPSRDICQRGTSLTIQCQVDSQVTMMFWYRQQPGQSLTLIATANQGSEATYESGFVIDKFPISRPNLTFSTLTVSNMSPEDSSIYLCSVEKRTRGGYGYTFGSGTRLTVV.

The chain links TRBV25-1 to TRBJ1-2; D is unclear. With 5 bases removed from V and 2 bases from J, the gap between germline ends came to 9 bases. Germline V gene data show CDR1 as MGHDK and CDR2 as SYGVNS. CDR3 length equals 13 residues. The CDR3 DNA sequence: TGTGCCAGCAGTATAGCCCCCAACTATGGCTACACCTTC. This gives the protein CASSIAPNYGYTF.

The chain carries TRBV5-1 and TRBJ2-5, with D possibly matching TRBD1 (6 bases). Germline CDR1 and CDR2: SGHRS and YFSETQ. Trimming took 5 bases from V and 1 from J, leaving 9 bases between them. This CDR3 is 13 amino acids long. The chain's CDR3 is CASRWTAQETQYF. The CDR3, as DNA: TGCGCCAGCAGATGGACAGCCCAAGAGACCCAGTACTTC.

The chain links TRBV29-1 to TRBJ2-3, with D hard to call. The CDR3 sequence is 16 residues long. CDR1 is SQVTM, CDR2 ANQGSEA, per germline. The V and J ends lost 0 bases and 4 bases respectively, with 17 bases between them. CDR3 sequence reads: CSVEDWAAFVSDTQYF. CDR3 DNA: TGCAGCGTTGAAGATTGGGCAGCGTTTGTGTCAGATACGCAGTATTTT.

This clone was seen just once. V is TRBV29-1 and J is TRBJ1-1; 7 bases align to TRBD1. This CDR3 region has 14 residues. Germline values: CDR1 SQVTM, CDR2 ANQGSEA. V shed 7 bases, J shed 3 bases, and the junction held 11 bases outside the gene matches. The CDR3 nucleotides are TGCAGCGCTAAGAGACAGGGTAAAGACACTGAAGCTTTCTTT. It encodes CSAKRQGKDTEAFF.

The genes are TRBV29-1 and TRBJ1-1, with TRBD1 matching over 7 bases. Germline V lookup: CDR1 SQVTM, CDR2 ANQGSEA. The V segment lost 6 bases and the J segment 1 base; nucleotides outside the gene matches: 8. This CDR3 is 14 amino acids long. The DNA for the CDR3 is TGCAGCGTAGAGGGGGCAGTGGAGAACACTGAAGCTTTCTTT. This gives the protein CSVEGAVENTEAFF.

There are a few counts of this clone. This chain's CDR3 is CSAGGTDTQYF. The CDR3 bases are TGCAGCGCCGGAGGCACAGATACGCAGTATTTT. V is TRBV29-1 and J is TRBJ2-3; D ambiguous. The germline V gene has CDR1 SQVTM and CDR2 ANQGSEA. The CDR3 consists of 11 residues. Trimming left V 7 bases short and J 1 base short, with 6 bases between.

This clone was picked up one time. The chain combines TRBV4-3 with TRBJ1-2, with TRBD1 matching 9 bases. Germline-derived CDR1 and CDR2 are LGHNA and YSLEER. V was clipped by 2 bases and J by 3 bases; unmatched bases: 7. CDR3 length equals 16 residues. CDR3 bases: TGCGCCAGCAGCCAATCCGGGACAGGGAAAGACTATGGCTACACCTTC. It encodes CASSQSGTGKDYGYTF.

The chain uses TRBV29-1 and TRBJ1-1; tentative D call: TRBD1 (6 bases). From germline, CDR1 is SQVTM and CDR2 ANQGSEA. V was clipped by 7 bases and J by 11 bases, with 20 bases between them. This CDR3 region has 12 residues. CDR3 sequence: CSARTQGREAFF. The DNA for the CDR3 is TGCAGCGCCAGAACGCAGGGGCGAGAGGCTTTCTTT.